This T cell receptor (beta chain) originates from a study of T cells after yellow fever vaccination. TCRdb called the 5' RACE reads again in MiXCR, with one record for every CDR3 protein. The repertoire holds 70,000 or so distinct CDR3 sequences, with approximately 6.2% as singletons. Germline V CDR1 and CDR2: LGHNA, YSLEER. V was cut by 6 bases and J by 0 bases, with 9 bases left in between. The CDR3 covers 15 residues. This clonotype was counted at least ten times. This specimen consisted of CD4+ T cells sorted from PBMCs, obtained approximately 16 days after the first yellow fever vaccination. The V and J genes are TRBV4-3 and TRBJ2-6, with D unclear. This sequence originates from a man between 18 and 35 years old who received the YFV17D yellow fever vaccine. The CDR3 reads CASSRWISGANVLTF. The CDR3 DNA sequence: TGCGCCAGCAGTCGTTGGATCTCTGGGGCCAACGTCCTGACTTTC.